These 20 T cell receptor beta chains share one sample of origin, sequenced in a study of cytotoxic CD8 clonotypes in ibrutinib-treated CLL. Generated by immunoSEQ multiplex PCR, the TCRdb table keeps only in-frame clones and is missing some. The table has some 27,000 clones, roughly 59% seen once. This sample comprised PBMCs, obtained before ibrutinib treatment. Receptor source: a human donor with chronic lymphocytic leukemia.

V usage is TRBV11-2 and J usage is TRBJ2-5; TRBD2 is a possible D gene (5 bases). The ends were cut back, 1 base at V and 1 base at J, with 7 bases in the middle. The germline V gene encodes CDR1 SGHAT and CDR2 FQNNGV. This CDR3 is built from 14 residues. DNA for the CDR3: TGTGCCAGCAGCTTAGTTCGGGGCCAAGAGACCCAGTACTTC. It codes for CASSLVRGQETQYF.

The rearrangement uses TRBV19 and TRBJ2-4, with D possibly matching TRBD2 (5 bases). The CDR3 runs to 16 residues. V was clipped by 5 bases and J by 3 bases, with 17 bases between them. Germline CDR1 and CDR2: LNHDA and SQIVND (reference sequence). In DNA, the CDR3 is TGTGCCAGTAGTTCCGACAACCTAGCAGACAAAAACATTCAGTACTTC. This codes for CASSSDNLADKNIQYF.

The chain uses TRBV29-1 and TRBJ2-3; D possibly matches TRBD1 or TRBD2 (5 bases each). V gave up 8 bases and J gave up 5 bases, with 14 bases separating them. CDR3 length: 12 residues. Germline V CDR1 and CDR2: SQVTM, ANQGSEA. The CDR3 DNA reads TGCAGCACCGCCCATGGGGGAGATACGCAGTATTTT. Protein sequence: CSTAHGGDTQYF.

The genes are TRBV11-2 and TRBJ2-2, with D unclear. V lost 2 bases, J lost 7 bases, and 20 bases lay in between. Germline loops: CDR1 SGHAT, CDR2 FQNNGV. This CDR3 contains 17 residues. The CDR3 loop is CASSLIGTAAALGELFF. The CDR3, as DNA: TGTGCCAGCAGCTTAATAGGAACAGCTGCGGCACTCGGGGAGCTGTTTTTT.

This sequence joins TRBV9 and TRBJ2-4; tentatively, D is TRBD1 (6 bases). The V end was cut by 3 bases, the J end by 7 bases, with 20 bases between. The CDR3 totals 16 residues. Germline CDR1 is SGDLS and CDR2 is YYNGEE. CDR3 DNA sequence: TGTGCCAGCAGCGAGGGCCGGACAGCCGACCTGAACATTCAGTACTTC. The encoded protein is CASSEGRTADLNIQYF.

The chain employs TRBV7-9 and TRBJ2-7; TRBD2 aligns across 12 bases. J was trimmed by 6 bases and V by 7 bases; bases with no gene match: 10. The CDR3 is 15 residues long. Germline CDR1 reads SEHNR; CDR2 reads FQNEAQ (reference sequence). CDR3 sequence reads: CASNPSSGGAGEQYF. The CDR3 bases are TGTGCCAGCAACCCCTCTAGCGGGGGGGCCGGCGAGCAGTACTTC.

This clone was seen more than once but under ten times. The gene calls are TRBV27 and TRBJ2-3, with D perhaps matching TRBD2 (6 bases). V was trimmed by 6 bases and J by 1 base, leaving 17 bases between them. This CDR3 spans 16 amino acids. The V gene's germline CDR1 is MNHEY and CDR2 SMNVEV (reference sequence). The CDR3 nucleotides are TGTGCCAGCAGACGGTCCACGGCTAGCGGCACAGATACGCAGTATTTT. Amino acid sequence: CASRRSTASGTDTQYF.

For this clone: The sample has other DNA sequences that encode this CDR3 too. This chain uses TRBV11-2 with TRBJ2-3; D is unclear. The CDR3 extends over 14 amino acids. CDR1 and CDR2 from the germline V gene are SGHAT and FQNNGV. The V gene lost 2 bases and the J gene lost 0 bases, with 6 bases spanning the gap. The CDR3 loop is CASSLTASTDTQYF. In DNA, the CDR3 is TGTGCCAGCAGCTTAACCGCGAGCACAGATACGCAGTATTTT. Looking up the rest from reference TRBV11-2 and TRBJ2-3 gives the full variable domain: EAGVAQSPRYKIIEKRQSVAFWCNPISGHATLYWYQQILGQGPKLLIQFQNNGVVDDSQLPKDRFSAERLKGVDSTLKIQPAKLEDSAVYLCASSLTASTDTQYFGPGTRLTVL.

The count of this clone is one. The chain uses TRBV10-2 and TRBJ1-2; 9 nucleotides match TRBD1. Per germline, CDR1 WSHSY and CDR2 SAAADI. The trim removed 8 bases at V and 5 bases at J, leaving 9 bases unmatched. This CDR3 region has 14 residues. CDR3 nucleotide sequence: TGCGCCAGCGCCGAGTGGGGGACAGGGTATGGCTACACCTTC. The encoded protein is CASAEWGTGYGYTF.

The rearrangement joins TRBV5-6 to TRBJ1-5; tentatively, D is TRBD1 (6 bases). This CDR3 region has 14 residues. Germline CDR1 and CDR2: SGHDT and YYEEEE. The germline V and J ends were trimmed by 4 bases and 7 bases, with 15 bases remaining between them. The CDR3: CASSLLQGVQPQHF. The CDR3 coding sequence is TGTGCCAGCAGCCTCTTACAGGGCGTCCAGCCCCAGCATTTT.

The rearrangement links TRBV19 to TRBJ1-5; 9 positions agree with TRBD1. The CDR3 sequence is 18 residues long. Germline CDR1 and CDR2: LNHDA and SQIVND (reference sequence). Unmatched junction bases numbered 11, after V lost 5 bases and J lost 0 bases. In DNA form, the CDR3 reads TGTGCCAGTAGTTTCCACAGGGGGCGCAGGTATAGCAATCAGCCCCAGCATTTT. Its protein is CASSFHRGRRYSNQPQHF.

V and J are TRBV18 and TRBJ1-5; the D is unclear. The CDR3 has 14 residues. Trimming stripped 6 bases from V and 0 bases from J, with 9 bases between. Germline CDR1 KGHSH, CDR2 LQKENI. The CDR3 coding sequence is TGTGCCAGCTCGAAGACATATAGCAATCAGCCCCAGCATTTT. Its translation: CASSKTYSNQPQHF.

This clone has just a few counts. The chain uses TRBV7-2 and TRBJ2-3, with 7 positions matching TRBD2. This CDR3 spans 16 amino acids. V was pared by 0 bases and J by 2 bases, with 5 bases of the junction left unmatched. Germline assignment: CDR1 SGHTA and CDR2 FQGNSA. This CDR3 is CASSLASGSSTDTQYF. In DNA form, the CDR3 reads TGTGCCAGCAGCTTAGCTAGCGGGTCCTCCACAGATACGCAGTATTTT.

DNA of the CDR3: TGTGCCATCAGGAGGGGGCTAAACTATGGCTACACCTTC. Protein: CAIRRGLNYGYTF. The V call is TRBV10-3, the J call TRBJ1-2; 7 bases line up with TRBD1. Looked up from germline, CDR1 is ENHRY and CDR2 is SYGVKD. Germline trimming cut 6 bases from V and 2 bases from J; bases unmatched to any gene: 3. The CDR3 runs to 13 residues.

In its sample, this clone is medium-sized. The chain uses TRBV19 and TRBJ2-1, with D perhaps TRBD1 or TRBD2 (5 bases each). This CDR3 comprises 14 residues. Germline assignment: CDR1 LNHDA and CDR2 SQIVND (reference sequence). V was clipped by 2 bases and J by 8 bases, with 13 bases between them. The CDR3 loop reads CASSIKLGVDEQFF. DNA for the CDR3: TGTGCCAGTAGTATAAAACTGGGGGTGGATGAGCAGTTCTTC.

The chain uses TRBV5-6 and TRBJ2-2, with D hard to call. V lost 2 bases to trimming and J lost 5 bases, with 7 bases between them. The CDR3 is 13 amino acids. Per germline, CDR1 SGHDT and CDR2 YYEEEE. CDR3 sequence: CASSFFVTGELFF. The CDR3 nucleotides read TGTGCCAGCAGCTTTTTCGTGACCGGGGAGCTGTTTTTT.

In DNA, the CDR3 is TGCGCCAGCAGCCAAGTGGGGCGGGCGACAGATACGCAGTATTTT. Protein: CASSQVGRATDTQYF. The V gene is TRBV4-3, the J gene TRBJ2-3, with D perhaps TRBD1 or TRBD2 (5 bases each). The germline CDR1 and CDR2 sequences are LGHNA and YSLEER. This CDR3 comprises 15 residues. V was cut by 1 base and J by 3 bases, with 11 bases left in between.

J is TRBJ1-1 and V is TRBV7-9; D uncertain. This CDR3 region has 11 residues. Trimming took off 1 base at V and 4 bases at J, with 1 base between the two ends. Germline V lookup: CDR1 SEHNR, CDR2 FQNEAQ (reference sequence). The CDR3 is CASSLGTEAFF. The CDR3 DNA sequence: TGTGCCAGCAGCTTAGGCACTGAAGCTTTCTTT.

This clone was seen more than once but under ten times. The chain carries TRBV15 and TRBJ2-2; D gene ambiguous. From germline, CDR1 is LNHNV and CDR2 YYDKDF (reference sequence). The V gene lost 1 base and the J gene lost 9 bases, with 12 bases spanning the gap. There are 14 residues in the CDR3. The CDR3 loop is CATSRGPETRELFF. The DNA for the CDR3 is TGTGCCACCAGCAGAGGACCCGAAACCCGGGAGCTGTTTTTT.

The chain uses TRBV5-1 and TRBJ1-1; 8 nucleotides line up with TRBD1. This CDR3 spans 17 amino acids. V was clipped by 2 bases and J by 0 bases; unmatched bases: 9. Germline CDR1 SGHRS, CDR2 YFSETQ. CDR3 nucleotides: TGCGCCAGCAGCTTCCAGGGGGCGAAAATGTTGAACACTGAAGCTTTCTTT. This encodes CASSFQGAKMLNTEAFF.